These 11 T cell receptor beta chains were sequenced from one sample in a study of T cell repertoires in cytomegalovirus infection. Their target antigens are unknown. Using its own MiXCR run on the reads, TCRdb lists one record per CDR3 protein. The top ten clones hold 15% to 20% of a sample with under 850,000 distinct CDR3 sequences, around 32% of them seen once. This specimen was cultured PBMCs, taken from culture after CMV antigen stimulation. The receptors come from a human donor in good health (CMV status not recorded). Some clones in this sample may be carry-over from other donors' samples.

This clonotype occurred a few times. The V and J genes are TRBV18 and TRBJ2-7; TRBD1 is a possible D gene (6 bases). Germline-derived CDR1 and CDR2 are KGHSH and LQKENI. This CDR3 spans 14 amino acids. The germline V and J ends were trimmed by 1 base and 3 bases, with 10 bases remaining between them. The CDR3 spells CASSPRDIYYEQYF. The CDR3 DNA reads TGTGCCAGCTCACCACGGGACATCTACTACGAGCAGTACTTC.

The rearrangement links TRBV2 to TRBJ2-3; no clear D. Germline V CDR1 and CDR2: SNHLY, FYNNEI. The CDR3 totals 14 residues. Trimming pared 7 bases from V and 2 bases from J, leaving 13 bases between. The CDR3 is CASIAQASTDTQYF. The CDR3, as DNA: TGTGCCAGCATTGCGCAGGCGTCCACAGATACGCAGTATTTT.

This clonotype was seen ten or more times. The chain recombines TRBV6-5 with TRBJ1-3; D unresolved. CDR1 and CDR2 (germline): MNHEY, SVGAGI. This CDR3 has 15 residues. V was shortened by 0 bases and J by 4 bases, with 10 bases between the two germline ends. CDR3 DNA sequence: TGTGCCAGCAGTTACTCGGAAGGGTCCGGAAACACCATATATTTT. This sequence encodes CASSYSEGSGNTIYF.

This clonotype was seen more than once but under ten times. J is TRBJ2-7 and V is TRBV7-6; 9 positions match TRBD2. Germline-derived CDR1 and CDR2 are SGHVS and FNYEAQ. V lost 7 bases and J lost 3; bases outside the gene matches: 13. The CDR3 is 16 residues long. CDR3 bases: TGTGCCAGCACATCCTTTAGCGGGGGTAGTTTCTACGAGCAGTACTTC. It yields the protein CASTSFSGGSFYEQYF.

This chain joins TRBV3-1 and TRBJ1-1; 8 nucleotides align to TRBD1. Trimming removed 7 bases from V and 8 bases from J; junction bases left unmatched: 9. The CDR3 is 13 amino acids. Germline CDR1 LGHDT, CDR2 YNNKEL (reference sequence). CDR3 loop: CASTKPGQEEAFF. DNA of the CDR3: TGTGCCAGCACTAAACCGGGACAGGAAGAAGCTTTCTTT.

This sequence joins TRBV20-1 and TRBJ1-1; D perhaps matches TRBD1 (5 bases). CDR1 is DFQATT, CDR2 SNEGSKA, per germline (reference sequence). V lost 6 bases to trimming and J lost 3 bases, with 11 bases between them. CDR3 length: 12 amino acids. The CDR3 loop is CSALQTDTEAFF. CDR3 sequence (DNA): TGCAGTGCCCTCCAGACAGACACTGAAGCTTTCTTT.

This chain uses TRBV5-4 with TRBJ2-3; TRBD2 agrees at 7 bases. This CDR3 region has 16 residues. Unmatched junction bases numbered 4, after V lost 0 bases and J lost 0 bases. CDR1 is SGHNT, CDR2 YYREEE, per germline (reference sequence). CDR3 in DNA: TGTGCCAGCAGCTTGGCCCAACTAGCGAGCACAGATACGCAGTATTTT. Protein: CASSLAQLASTDTQYF.

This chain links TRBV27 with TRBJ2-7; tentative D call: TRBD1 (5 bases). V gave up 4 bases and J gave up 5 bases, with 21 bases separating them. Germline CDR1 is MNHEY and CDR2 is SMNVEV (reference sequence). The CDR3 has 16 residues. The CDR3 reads CASSWRTGTRRDEQYF. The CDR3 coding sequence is TGTGCCAGCAGTTGGAGAACAGGAACCCGCAGGGACGAGCAGTACTTC.

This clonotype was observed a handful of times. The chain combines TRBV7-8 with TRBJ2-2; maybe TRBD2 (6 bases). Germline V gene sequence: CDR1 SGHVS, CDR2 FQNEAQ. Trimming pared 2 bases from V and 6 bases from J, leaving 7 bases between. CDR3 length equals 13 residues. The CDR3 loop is CASSLLASGELFF. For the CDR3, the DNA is TGTGCCAGCAGCTTACTAGCGTCCGGGGAGCTGTTTTTT.

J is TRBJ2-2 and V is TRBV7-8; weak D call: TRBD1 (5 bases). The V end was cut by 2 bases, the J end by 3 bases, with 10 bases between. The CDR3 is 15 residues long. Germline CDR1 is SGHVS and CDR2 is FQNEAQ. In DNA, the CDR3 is TGTGCCAGCAGCTTATGGGCCAGGGACACCGGGGAGCTGTTTTTT. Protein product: CASSLWARDTGELFF.

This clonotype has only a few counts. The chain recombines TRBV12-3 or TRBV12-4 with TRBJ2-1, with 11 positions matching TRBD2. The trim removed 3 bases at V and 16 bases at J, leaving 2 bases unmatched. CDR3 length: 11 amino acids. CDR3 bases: TGTGCCAGCAGTTTGGGACTAGCGGAATTCTTC. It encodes CASSLGLAEFF.